The 25 T cell receptor beta chains below come from one sample, sequenced in a study of CD8+ T cells in alopecia areata listed by TCRdb under 2018. To prepare the library, the immunoSEQ multiplex PCR assay was applied. For TCR sequencing, RNA was extracted from every sample and reverse transcribed into cDNA to serve as template. Imported from immuneACCESS, the table was reduced by TCRdb to in-frame sequences with V and J called. These copies leave out some clones; in studies compared against another copy, an unresolved V gene accounts for under half, and the cause of the remainder is not known. This sample lists about 140,000 clones; 75% to 85% were detected once. The ten largest clones capture around 25% of the sample. The sample's time point label is to be understood as: around 4 weeks on oral tofacitinib. The sample's treatment or condition, from its label and the paper: oral pan-JAK inhibitor, 5-10 mg twice daily.

The specimen comprised CD8+ T cells sorted from blood, sampled at week 4, from a patient treated with tofacitinib. The receptor set was obtained from a human donor with alopecia areata.

The rearrangement joins TRBV27 to TRBJ2-2, with no clear D. The V end was cut by 0 bases, the J end by 4 bases, with 6 bases between. The CDR3 is 14 amino acids. The V gene's germline CDR1 is MNHEY and CDR2 SMNVEV (reference sequence). The CDR3 DNA is TGTGCCAGCAGTTTATCGATGAGCACCGGGGAGCTGTTTTTT. Protein: CASSLSMSTGELFF.

The V and J genes are TRBV4-1 and TRBJ2-7, with 12 positions matching TRBD2. The CDR3 runs to 15 residues. Trimming took 3 bases from V and 2 from J; bases not matched to a gene: 2. Germline V gene data show CDR1 as MGHRA and CDR2 as YSYEKL. Here the CDR3 reads CASSQTSGGPYEQYF. The CDR3 region has the DNA TGCGCCAGCAGCCAGACTAGCGGGGGTCCCTACGAGCAGTACTTC.

V usage is TRBV4-1 and J usage is TRBJ2-1; weak D call: TRBD2 (6 bases). The V end was cut by 2 bases, the J end by 8 bases, with 16 bases between. The germline CDR1 and CDR2 sequences are MGHRA and YSYEKL. There are 15 residues in the CDR3. CDR3 sequence reads: CASSQNEWGEDEQFF. CDR3 in DNA: TGCGCCAGCAGCCAAAATGAGTGGGGGGAGGATGAGCAGTTCTTC.

The chain joins TRBV6-5 to TRBJ1-5; D possibly corresponds to TRBD1 (6 bases). Germline V gene lookup returns CDR1 MNHEY and CDR2 SVGAGI. The length of the CDR3 is 15 residues. Trimming cost V 5 bases and J 8 bases, with 19 bases left between them. In DNA form, the CDR3 reads TGTGCCAGCAGTCTAGACGGACAGCGCTGGGAGCCCCAGCATTTT. This codes for CASSLDGQRWEPQHF.

DNA for the CDR3: TGCGCCAGCAGCCCGGGACAGGGGGGCACAGATACGCAGTATTTT. This codes for CASSPGQGGTDTQYF. The genes are TRBV5-1 and TRBJ2-3, with TRBD1 matching 11 bases. The CDR3 length is 15 residues. CDR1 and CDR2 from the germline V gene are SGHRS and YFSETQ. Trimming cost V 4 bases and J 1 base; bases outside gene matches: 2.

This clone occurred once. V usage is TRBV4-3 and J usage is TRBJ2-2, with a weak D call TRBD1 (5 bases). The germline gives CDR1 LGHNA, CDR2 YSLEER. V was shortened by 6 bases and J by 4 bases, with 12 bases between the two germline ends. The CDR3 extends over 14 amino acids. The CDR3 loop reads CASRGRVSTGELFF. The CDR3 DNA follows: TGCGCCAGCAGAGGCAGGGTTTCCACCGGGGAGCTGTTTTTT.

V is TRBV6-5 and J is TRBJ2-5; D is possibly TRBD2 (5 bases). The CDR3 covers 15 residues. Germline values: CDR1 MNHEY, CDR2 SVGAGI. V gave up 0 bases and J gave up 4 bases, with 12 bases separating them. CDR3 coding DNA: TGTGCCAGCAGTTACTCAGTGGGGAGATTAGAGACCCAGTACTTC. Translated, it gives CASSYSVGRLETQYF.

This clone was observed a handful of times. This chain connects TRBV7-8 to TRBJ2-7; TRBD2 matches 8 bases. The germline gives CDR1 SGHVS, CDR2 FQNEAQ. The CDR3 loop spans 14 amino acids. Trimming removed 5 bases from V and 6 bases from J; junction bases left unmatched: 9. The CDR3 protein is CASSTSGRLGEQYF. CDR3 DNA sequence: TGTGCCAGCAGCACTAGCGGACGGCTGGGCGAGCAGTACTTC.

The chain couples TRBV7-9 to TRBJ2-1, with no clear D. Trimming left V 1 base short and J 11 bases short, with 9 bases between. Germline loops: CDR1 SEHNR, CDR2 FQNEAQ (reference sequence). There are 12 residues in the CDR3. DNA for the CDR3: TGTGCCAGCAGCTTAGGTCCTTACAAGCAGTTCTTC. Translated: CASSLGPYKQFF.

The chain joins TRBV29-1 to TRBJ2-5; tentative D call: TRBD2 (6 bases). In germline, CDR1 is SQVTM, CDR2 ANQGSEA. The germline V and J ends were trimmed by 7 bases and 3 bases, with 21 bases remaining between them. CDR3 length equals 15 residues. DNA of the CDR3: TGCAGCGGACGACCCTTTGGGGGAGGTAAAGAGACCCAGTACTTC. It is translated as CSGRPFGGGKETQYF.

The chain recombines TRBV19 with TRBJ2-7; TRBD2 matches at 9 bases. The ends lost 3 bases at V and 1 base at J; junction bases unmatched: 4. CDR1 and CDR2 (germline): LNHDA, SQIVND (reference sequence). The CDR3 covers 15 residues. The chain's CDR3 is CASSISGGSSYEQYF. CDR3 DNA: TGTGCCAGTAGTATTAGCGGGGGATCATCCTACGAGCAGTACTTC.

The chain employs TRBV29-1 and TRBJ2-3, with unresolved D. In germline, CDR1 is SQVTM, CDR2 ANQGSEA. Trimming removed 3 bases from V and 1 base from J, with 2 bases in between. This CDR3 region has 11 residues. CDR3 nucleotides: TGCAGCGTTGAGGGCACAGATACGCAGTATTTT. Residues: CSVEGTDTQYF.

The rearrangement uses TRBV10-2 and TRBJ2-1; maybe TRBD2 (5 bases). The germline CDR1 and CDR2 sequences are WSHSY and SAAADI. V was trimmed by 7 bases and J by 8 bases, leaving 18 bases between them. The length of the CDR3 is 14 residues. CDR3 protein: CASNDYTERHEQFF. The CDR3 region has the DNA TGCGCCAGCAATGACTATACCGAGAGGCATGAGCAGTTCTTC.

The J gene is TRBJ2-3, the V gene TRBV7-2; no definite D call. Trimming removed 2 bases at V and 5 bases at J, with 5 bases between. CDR3 length equals 12 residues. Germline values: CDR1 SGHTA, CDR2 FQGNSA. Here the CDR3 DNA reads TGTGCCAGCAGCTTATCAGGAGATACGCAGTATTTT. Amino acid sequence: CASSLSGDTQYF.

The gene calls are TRBV5-1 and TRBJ2-7, with D perhaps matching TRBD1 or TRBD2 (6 bases each). Between the trimmed V and J ends, which lost 0 bases and 4 bases, there was a span of 20 bases. The germline V gene encodes CDR1 SGHRS and CDR2 YFSETQ. This CDR3 is 17 amino acids long. For the CDR3, the DNA is TGCGCCAGCAGCTTGGCGGGGGCCCCACCCTCGCCATACGAGCAGTACTTC. Translation gives CASSLAGAPPSPYEQYF. The full variable domain, in which reference TRBV5-1 and TRBJ2-7 provide the parts outside the CDR3, is KAGVTQTPRYLIKTRGQQVTLSCSPISGHRSVSWYQQTPGQGLQFLFEYFSETQRNKGNFPGRFSGRQFSNSRSEMNVSTLELGDSALYLCASSLAGAPPSPYEQYFGPGTRLTVT.

DNA for the CDR3: TGTGCCACCCCGCCTGGGAACCACCCGATCACTGAAGCTTTCTTT. Protein product: CATPPGNHPITEAFF. The genes are TRBV6-1 and TRBJ1-1; no definite D call. The V and J ends lost 10 bases and 4 bases respectively, with 22 bases between them. CDR3 size: 15 residues. In germline, CDR1 is MNHNS, CDR2 SASEGT.

This chain links TRBV9 with TRBJ1-6; D not resolved. The germline V and J ends were trimmed by 0 bases and 9 bases, with 10 bases remaining between them. CDR3 length: 14 residues. Germline assignment: CDR1 SGDLS and CDR2 YYNGEE. CDR3 loop: CASSVDEGTSPLHF. The CDR3 coding sequence is TGTGCCAGCAGCGTAGATGAAGGAACTTCACCCCTCCACTTT.

This clone was picked up one time. The gene calls are TRBV27 and TRBJ2-5; no clear D gene. V lost 6 bases and J lost 5, with 10 bases in between. From germline, CDR1 is MNHEY and CDR2 SMNVEV (reference sequence). The CDR3 consists of 12 residues. CDR3 amino acids: CASRQGGETQYF. CDR3 nucleotide sequence: TGTGCCAGCAGGCAAGGCGGCGAGACCCAGTACTTC.

V usage is TRBV5-1 and J usage is TRBJ1-1; 9 nucleotides align to TRBD1. In germline, CDR1 is SGHRS, CDR2 YFSETQ. The CDR3 is 14 amino acids. Trimming removed 7 bases from V and 1 base from J; junction bases left unmatched: 5. The CDR3 DNA reads TGCGCCAGCCAAATGGGACAGGGGAACACTGAAGCTTTCTTT. It is translated as CASQMGQGNTEAFF.

This clone was seen a single time. The rearrangement joins TRBV2 to TRBJ2-7; unclear D gene. The CDR3 covers 10 residues. The germline V gene has CDR1 SNHLY and CDR2 FYNNEI. Deletions cut 6 bases from V and 6 bases from J, with 6 bases between. CDR3 region: CASRKGEQYF. The CDR3 DNA reads TGTGCCAGCAGGAAGGGCGAGCAGTACTTC.

The table lists this clone with a few counts. The CDR3 here is CASSLVGSPLAYEQYF. The CDR3 region has the DNA TGTGCCAGCAGCTTAGTAGGGTCCCCCCTGGCCTACGAGCAGTACTTC. The chain carries TRBV11-2 and TRBJ2-7; D remains unclear. The CDR3 totals 16 residues. In germline, CDR1 is SGHAT, CDR2 FQNNGV. The V end was cut by 1 base, the J end by 2 bases, with 15 bases between.

The V gene is TRBV7-2, the J gene TRBJ2-5; possible D gene TRBD2, 6 bases. The germline V gene encodes CDR1 SGHTA and CDR2 FQGNSA. V lost 0 bases to trimming and J lost 5 bases, with 10 bases between them. This CDR3 spans 14 amino acids. CDR3 residues: CASSLAPSVETQYF. The CDR3 DNA reads TGTGCCAGCAGCTTAGCCCCTAGCGTGGAGACCCAGTACTTC. The full variable domain, with the rest looked up from reference TRBV7-2 and TRBJ2-5, is GAGVSQSPSNKVTEKGKDVELRCDPISGHTALYWYRQSLGQGLEFLIYFQGNSAPDKSGLPSDRFSAERTGGSVSTLTIQRTQQEDSAVYLCASSLAPSVETQYFGPGTRLLVL.

DNA for the CDR3: TGTGCCAGCAGCCCCCCCCCTTTGCACATACGACTCGATGAGCAGTTCTTC. The encoded protein is CASSPPPLHIRLDEQFF. The chain couples TRBV7-9 to TRBJ2-1; D remains ambiguous. The ends were cut back, 5 bases at V and 8 bases at J, with 25 bases in the middle. The CDR3 is made up of 17 amino acids. The germline CDR1 and CDR2 sequences are SEHNR and FQNEAQ (reference sequence).

The DNA of the CDR3 is TGCGCCAGCAGCCAAGAGCTAGCGGCTGAAGCTTTCTTT. Protein: CASSQELAAEAFF. V gene TRBV4-3 combines with J gene TRBJ1-1; unclear D gene. This CDR3 has 13 amino acids. The germline V gene has CDR1 LGHNA and CDR2 YSLEER. Trimming stripped 0 bases from V and 6 bases from J, with 8 bases between.

This CDR3 reads CASSSTSGELFF. The DNA of the CDR3 is TGTGCCAGCAGTTCCACGTCCGGGGAGCTGTTTTTT. The chain carries TRBV6-1 and TRBJ2-2; D call uncertain. In germline, CDR1 is MNHNS, CDR2 SASEGT. V was trimmed by 5 bases and J by 6 bases, leaving 7 bases between them. The CDR3 extends over 12 amino acids.